One sample yielded the 16 T cell receptor beta chains listed below, sequenced in a study of shared clonotypes between healthy human individuals. The method was immunoSEQ multiplex PCR; TCRdb's version includes in-frame clones alone and lacks a portion of them. The repertoire includes 740,000 or so clones, roughly 72% of them detected once, and around 1.8% sits in the top ten. The sequencing sample was made of memory CD4+ T cells sorted from blood. Subset reported: CD45RA-negative fraction. The receptors stem from a woman aged 25 to 39 in good health.

The chain carries TRBV28 and TRBJ2-7; the D is unclear. Germline V gene sequence: CDR1 MDHEN, CDR2 SYDVKM. With 5 bases removed from V and 4 bases from J, the gap between germline ends came to 18 bases. The CDR3 extends over 15 amino acids. The CDR3 nucleotides are TGTGCCAGCAGTCACTTCGACGCAGCGTTTTACGAGCAGTACTTC. Translating gives CASSHFDAAFYEQYF.

This clone was picked up a small number of times. This chain's CDR3 is CASSQEGQGATSGANVLTF. The CDR3 region has the DNA TGCGCCAGCAGCCAAGAGGGACAGGGGGCCACCTCTGGGGCCAACGTCCTGACTTTC. This rearrangement joins TRBV4-1 to TRBJ2-6; 12 bases align to TRBD1. The CDR3 consists of 19 residues. The V and J ends lost 0 bases and 0 bases, in that order; junction bases with no gene match: 3. Germline CDR1 MGHRA, CDR2 YSYEKL.

V gene TRBV29-1 combines with J gene TRBJ1-5; 7 positions agree with TRBD1. The germline CDR1 and CDR2 sequences are SQVTM and ANQGSEA. This CDR3 is 14 amino acids long. V dropped 5 bases and J dropped 7; count of bases not matched to a gene: 11. The CDR3 DNA reads TGCAGCGTTACCGGGACAGACAACTCGCAGCCCCAGCATTTT. Translation gives CSVTGTDNSQPQHF.

This chain links TRBV29-1 with TRBJ1-5; unclear D gene. V was cut by 5 bases and J by 4 bases, with 18 bases left in between. Germline CDR1 reads SQVTM; CDR2 reads ANQGSEA. The CDR3 consists of 15 residues. CDR3 loop: CSVSGSGEANQPQHF. CDR3 bases: TGCAGCGTTTCCGGCTCCGGGGAGGCTAATCAGCCCCAGCATTTT.

The V call is TRBV28, the J call TRBJ2-7, with 8 bases that match TRBD1. Germline V gene data show CDR1 as MDHEN and CDR2 as SYDVKM. The V and J ends lost 6 bases and 3 bases, in that order; junction bases with no gene match: 7. The CDR3 is 14 residues long. CDR3 sequence: CASSLQGGLYEQYF. The CDR3 DNA is TGTGCCAGCAGCTTACAGGGGGGACTCTACGAGCAGTACTTC. Filled out from reference TRBV28 and TRBJ2-7, the complete variable domain reads DVKVTQSSRYLVKRTGEKVFLECVQDMDHENMFWYRQDPGLGLRLIYFSYDVKMKEKGDIPEGYSVSREKKERFSLILESASTNQTSMYLCASSLQGGLYEQYFGPGTRLTVT.

The rearrangement links TRBV15 to TRBJ1-2, with a weak D call TRBD1 (5 bases). Germline lookup yields CDR1 LNHNV and CDR2 YYDKDF (reference sequence). V shed 0 bases and J shed 1 base, with 15 bases lying between them. The CDR3 extends over 17 amino acids. CDR3 sequence (DNA): TGTGCCACCAGCAGAGATTTCGACAGCGGTGATAACTATGGCTACACCTTC. This encodes CATSRDFDSGDNYGYTF.

On this clone itself: The same CDR3 also results from other DNA sequences found in this sample. The V gene is TRBV5-1, the J gene TRBJ2-5; D gene ambiguous. Germline V gene data show CDR1 as SGHRS and CDR2 as YFSETQ. The CDR3 length is 12 residues. V dropped 3 bases and J dropped 2 bases, with 5 bases sitting between them. CDR3 sequence (DNA): TGCGCCAGCAGCTACCTACAAGAGACCCAGTACTTC. Translating gives CASSYLQETQYF.

The J gene is TRBJ2-5, the V gene TRBV15; D perhaps matches TRBD2 (5 bases). Trimming took off 0 bases at V and 5 bases at J, with 13 bases between the two ends. The CDR3 is made up of 15 amino acids. Looked up from germline, CDR1 is LNHNV and CDR2 is YYDKDF (reference sequence). CDR3: CATSRDMDFFETQYF. The CDR3 DNA is TGTGCCACCAGCAGAGATATGGACTTTTTTGAGACCCAGTACTTC.

Comments on this clone: The identical CDR3 is also encoded by other nucleotide sequences in the sample. The rearrangement uses TRBV2 and TRBJ2-1; D remains ambiguous. The germline CDR1 and CDR2 sequences are SNHLY and FYNNEI. Trimming pared 4 bases from V and 4 bases from J, leaving 5 bases between. The CDR3 covers 12 residues. The CDR3 here is CASSGGYNEQFF. CDR3 DNA: TGTGCCAGCAGTGGAGGATACAATGAGCAGTTCTTC.

This clone was observed a single time. V and J are TRBV30 and TRBJ1-1; 8 positions match TRBD1. V lost 3 bases, J lost 6 bases, and 12 bases stayed unmatched. Germline loops: CDR1 GTSNPN, CDR2 SVGIG (reference sequence). The CDR3 consists of 15 residues. The CDR3 reads CAWREQGGPRAEAFF. The CDR3 DNA reads as TGTGCCTGGAGAGAACAGGGGGGCCCGCGGGCTGAAGCTTTCTTT.

This chain connects TRBV19 to TRBJ1-2; D gene ambiguous. The V end was cut by 6 bases, the J end by 8 bases, with 19 bases between. This CDR3 comprises 14 residues. From germline, CDR1 is LNHDA and CDR2 SQIVND (reference sequence). The CDR3 loop reads CASSQSVYDSGYTF. CDR3 in DNA: TGTGCCAGTAGCCAAAGCGTTTACGATAGCGGCTACACCTTC.

The genes are TRBV10-2 and TRBJ2-7; the D call may be TRBD1 or TRBD2 (5 bases each). V lost 8 bases, J lost 0 bases, and 17 bases lay in between. This CDR3 region has 15 residues. Looked up from germline, CDR1 is WSHSY and CDR2 is SAAADI. This CDR3 reads CASRAPGRNSYEQYF. The DNA of the CDR3 is TGCGCCAGCCGGGCCCCGGGGCGGAACTCCTACGAGCAGTACTTC.

The chain combines TRBV7-9 with TRBJ2-7; D uncertain. The CDR3 covers 12 residues. V was trimmed by 1 base and J by 9 bases, leaving 10 bases between them. The germline gives CDR1 SEHNR, CDR2 FQNEAQ (reference sequence). The CDR3 spells CASSLDGLGQYF. DNA for the CDR3: TGTGCCAGCAGCTTAGATGGCCTCGGGCAGTACTTC.

The rearrangement uses TRBV5-6 and TRBJ2-3; 9 nucleotides align to TRBD1. The CDR3 is 15 amino acids. Germline CDR1 SGHDT, CDR2 YYEEEE. With 4 bases clipped from V and 6 bases from J, the junction kept 9 bases outside the gene matches. This CDR3 reads CASSPGTGQWDTQYF. DNA of the CDR3: TGTGCCAGCAGCCCGGGGACAGGGCAATGGGATACGCAGTATTTT.

V and J are TRBV5-4 and TRBJ2-7, with 8 bases fitting TRBD1. Losses at the gene ends were 4 bases for V and 6 bases for J; bases not matched to a gene: 3. The CDR3 runs to 12 residues. Germline V gene lookup returns CDR1 SGHNT and CDR2 YYREEE (reference sequence). The DNA for the CDR3 is TGTGCCAGCAGCCAGACAGGGGTCGAGCAGTACTTC. Residues: CASSQTGVEQYF.

J is TRBJ2-2 and V is TRBV7-9; possibly TRBD1 or TRBD2 for D (6 bases each). This CDR3 has 16 amino acids. Germline V gene data show CDR1 as SEHNR and CDR2 as FQNEAQ (reference sequence). The V gene lost 6 bases and the J gene lost 6 bases, with 20 bases spanning the gap. The CDR3: CASSPRLGGTAGELFF. The CDR3 bases are TGTGCCAGCAGTCCAAGACTAGGGGGAACGGCCGGGGAGCTGTTTTTT.